This T cell receptor (beta chain) was captured in a study of blood T cell repertoires in COVID-19. Whole-study context: Whether acute or convalescent, the COVID-19 samples came from the United States, Italy and Spain. PBMCs, B-cell-depleted T cells, or T cells provided the cDNA or gDNA that made up the material.

Data came from immunoSEQ multiplex PCR; TCRdb stores just in-frame clones and leaves some out. The repertoire holds about 140,000 clones, with over 70% as singletons. The sequenced sample was peripheral blood. The sequence came from a man aged 45-60 years who had recovered from COVID-19.

The CDR3 DNA is TGTGCCAGCTCACCAGGAGGGATGAACACTGAAGCTTTCTTT. It specifies CASSPGGMNTEAFF. V gene TRBV18 combines with J gene TRBJ1-1; D ambiguous. Germline V CDR1 and CDR2: KGHSH, LQKENI. V lost 2 bases to trimming and J lost 0 bases, with 7 bases between them. The CDR3 totals 14 residues. Full variable domain (rest looked up from reference TRBV18 and TRBJ1-1): NAGVMQNPRHLVRRRGQEARLRCSPMKGHSHVYWYRQLPEEGLKFMVYLQKENIIDESGMPKERFSAEFPKEGPSILRIQQVVRGDSAAYFCASSPGGMNTEAFFGQGTRLTVV.